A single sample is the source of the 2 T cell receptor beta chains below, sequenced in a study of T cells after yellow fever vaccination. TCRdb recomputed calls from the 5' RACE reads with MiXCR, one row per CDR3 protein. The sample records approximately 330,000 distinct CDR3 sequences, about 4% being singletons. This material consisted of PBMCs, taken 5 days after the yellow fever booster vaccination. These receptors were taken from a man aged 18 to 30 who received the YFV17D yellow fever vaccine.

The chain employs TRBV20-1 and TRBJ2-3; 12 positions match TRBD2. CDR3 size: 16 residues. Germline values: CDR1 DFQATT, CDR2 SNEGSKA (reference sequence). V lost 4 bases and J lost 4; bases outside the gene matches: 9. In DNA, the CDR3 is TGCAGTGCTACAAAATGGACTAGCGGGGACCCAGATACGCAGTATTTT. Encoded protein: CSATKWTSGDPDTQYF.

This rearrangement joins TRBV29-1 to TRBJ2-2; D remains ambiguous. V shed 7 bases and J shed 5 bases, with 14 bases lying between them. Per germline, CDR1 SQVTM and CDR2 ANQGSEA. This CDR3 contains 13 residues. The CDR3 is CSGLQGRTGELFF. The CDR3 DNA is TGCAGCGGGCTCCAAGGGCGGACCGGGGAGCTGTTTTTT.